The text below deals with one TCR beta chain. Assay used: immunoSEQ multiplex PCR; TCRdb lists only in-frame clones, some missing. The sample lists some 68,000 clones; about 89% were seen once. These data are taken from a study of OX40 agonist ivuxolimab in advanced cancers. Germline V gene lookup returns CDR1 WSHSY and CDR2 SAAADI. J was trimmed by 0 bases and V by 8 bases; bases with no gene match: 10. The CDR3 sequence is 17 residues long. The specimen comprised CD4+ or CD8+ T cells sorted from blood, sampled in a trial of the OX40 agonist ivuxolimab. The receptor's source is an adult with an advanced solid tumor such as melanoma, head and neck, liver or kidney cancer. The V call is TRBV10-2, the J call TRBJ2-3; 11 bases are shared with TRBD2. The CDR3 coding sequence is TGCGCCAGCTCCCGGTCTAGCGGGAGGACCAGCACAGATACGCAGTATTTT. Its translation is CASSRSSGRTSTDTQYF.